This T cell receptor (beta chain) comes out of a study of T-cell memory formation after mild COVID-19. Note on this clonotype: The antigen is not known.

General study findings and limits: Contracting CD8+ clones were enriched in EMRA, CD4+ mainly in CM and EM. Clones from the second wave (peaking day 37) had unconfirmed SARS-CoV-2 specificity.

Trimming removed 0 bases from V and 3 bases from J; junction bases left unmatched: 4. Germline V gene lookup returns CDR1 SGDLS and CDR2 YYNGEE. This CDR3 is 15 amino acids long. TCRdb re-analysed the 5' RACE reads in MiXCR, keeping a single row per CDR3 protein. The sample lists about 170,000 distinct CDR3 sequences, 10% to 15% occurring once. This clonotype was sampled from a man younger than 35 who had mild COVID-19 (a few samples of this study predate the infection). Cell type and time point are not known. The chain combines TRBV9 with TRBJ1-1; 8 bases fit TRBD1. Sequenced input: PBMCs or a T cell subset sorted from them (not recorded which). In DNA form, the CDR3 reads TGTGCCAGCAGCGTAGGGACAGGGTTTGACACTGAAGCTTTCTTT. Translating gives CASSVGTGFDTEAFF.